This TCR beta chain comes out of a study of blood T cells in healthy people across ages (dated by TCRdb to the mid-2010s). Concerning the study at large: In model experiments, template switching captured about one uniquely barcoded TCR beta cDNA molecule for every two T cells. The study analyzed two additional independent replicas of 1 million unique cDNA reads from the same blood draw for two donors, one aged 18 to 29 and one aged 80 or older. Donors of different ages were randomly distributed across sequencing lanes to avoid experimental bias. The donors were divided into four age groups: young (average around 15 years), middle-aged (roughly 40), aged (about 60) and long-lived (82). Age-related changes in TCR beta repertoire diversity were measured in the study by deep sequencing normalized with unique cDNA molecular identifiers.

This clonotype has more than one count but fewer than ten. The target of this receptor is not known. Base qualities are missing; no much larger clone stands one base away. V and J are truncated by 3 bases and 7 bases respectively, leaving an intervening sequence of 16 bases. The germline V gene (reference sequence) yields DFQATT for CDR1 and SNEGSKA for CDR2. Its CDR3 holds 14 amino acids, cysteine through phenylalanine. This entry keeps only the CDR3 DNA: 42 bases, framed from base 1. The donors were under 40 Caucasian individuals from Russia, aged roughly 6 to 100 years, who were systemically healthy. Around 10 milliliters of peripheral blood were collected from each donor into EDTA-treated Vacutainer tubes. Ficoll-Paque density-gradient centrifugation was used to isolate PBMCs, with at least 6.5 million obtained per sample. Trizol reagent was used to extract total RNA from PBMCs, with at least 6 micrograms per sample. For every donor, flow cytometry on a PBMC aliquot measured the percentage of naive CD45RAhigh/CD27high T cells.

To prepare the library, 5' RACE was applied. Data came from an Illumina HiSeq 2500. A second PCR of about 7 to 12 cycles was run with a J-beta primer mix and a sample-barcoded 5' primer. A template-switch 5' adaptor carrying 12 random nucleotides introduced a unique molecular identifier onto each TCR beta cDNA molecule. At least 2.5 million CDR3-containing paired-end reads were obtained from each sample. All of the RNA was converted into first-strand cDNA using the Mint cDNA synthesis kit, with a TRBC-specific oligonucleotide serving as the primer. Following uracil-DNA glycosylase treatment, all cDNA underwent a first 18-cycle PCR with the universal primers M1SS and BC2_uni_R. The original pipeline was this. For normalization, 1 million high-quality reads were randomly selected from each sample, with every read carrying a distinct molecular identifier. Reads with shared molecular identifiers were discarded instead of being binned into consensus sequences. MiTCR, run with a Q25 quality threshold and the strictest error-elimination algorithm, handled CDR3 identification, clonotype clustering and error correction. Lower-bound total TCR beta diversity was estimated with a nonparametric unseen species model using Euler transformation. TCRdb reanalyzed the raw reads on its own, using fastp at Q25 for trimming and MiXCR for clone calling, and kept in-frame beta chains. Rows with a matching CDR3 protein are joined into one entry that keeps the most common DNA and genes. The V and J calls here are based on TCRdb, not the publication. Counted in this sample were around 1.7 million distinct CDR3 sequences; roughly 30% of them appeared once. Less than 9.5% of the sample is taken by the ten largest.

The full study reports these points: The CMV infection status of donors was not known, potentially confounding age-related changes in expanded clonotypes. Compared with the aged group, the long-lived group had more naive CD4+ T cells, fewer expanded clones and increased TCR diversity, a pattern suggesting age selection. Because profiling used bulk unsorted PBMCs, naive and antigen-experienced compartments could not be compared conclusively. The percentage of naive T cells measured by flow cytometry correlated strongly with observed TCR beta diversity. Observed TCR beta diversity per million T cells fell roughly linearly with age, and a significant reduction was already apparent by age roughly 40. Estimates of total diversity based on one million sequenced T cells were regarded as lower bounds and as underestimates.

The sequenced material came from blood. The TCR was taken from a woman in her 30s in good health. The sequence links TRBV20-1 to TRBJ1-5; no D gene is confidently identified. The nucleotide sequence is TGCAGTGCTAGTCTAGGGAGCGGATGGCAGCCCCAGCATTTT. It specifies CSASLGSGWQPQHF.